The TCR beta chain described here comes from a study of beta chain features in type 1 diabetes. Study as a whole: Across every sample, 107,917,701 sorted cells were examined in total. Study-level points and caveats: Healthy donors had naive, central memory and Treg TCRB repertoires that appeared less similar than those seen among patients. Type 1 diabetes patients had moderately but significantly shorter TCRB CDR3s in all four CD4+ subsets.

Worth noting for this clone: The antigen is unknown.

Sorted CD4+ subsets: naive, central memory, regulatory, stem cell-like memory (CD45RO/CCR7/CD25/CD127/CD95/CD27 panel). Of the isolated RNA, all was reverse transcribed, and so the sequenced material was expressed TCRB transcripts. Sequenced by immunoSEQ multiplex PCR; TCRdb stores in-frame clones only, minus some. The sample carries about 650,000 clones, around 11% recorded once. Germline loops: CDR1 SGHAT, CDR2 FQNNGV. This CDR3 contains 14 residues. V lost 6 bases and J 3 bases, leaving 12 bases between the germline ends. The sample taken for sequencing was naive CD4+ T cells from blood. The chain has TRBV11-2 and TRBJ1-5; unclear D gene. This sequence originates from a young man with type 1 diabetes. CDR3 DNA sequence: TGTGCCAGCAGTTATAAGAACAACAATCAGCCCCAGCATTTT. This translates into CASSYKNNNQPQHF.